Listed below are T cell receptor beta chains from one sample, sequenced in a study of shared clonotypes between healthy human individuals. Clones were read by immunoSEQ multiplex PCR, and TCRdb kept only the in-frame ones, dropping some. The sample has over a million clones; around 78% are singletons. Sequencing used memory CD4+ T cells from PBMCs. These receptors were taken from a man aged 18-30 years in good health. Some clones in this sample may be carry-over from other donors' samples. Each CDR3 is given without its conserved first and last residue.

cdr3_length	v_call	cdr3_aa
12	TRBV10-3	AISESQVRNEQF
13	TRBV28	ASSGTTPTTDTQY
13	TRBV5-1	ASSLAVSSGNTIY
11	TRBV7-2	ASSLTGETEAF
13	TRBV7-8	ASSVRQGSGEKLF
8	TRBV27	ASSKLTAL
12	TRBV5-1	ASSAAGTSGTQY
11	TRBV19	ASSIRGDQPQH
16	TRBV6-4	ASSDSTSGRGSDYGYT
13	TRBV27	ASSRDATGANVLT
11	TRBV29-1	SVEDWAEETQY
12	TRBV13	ASSRGRVVQPQH
12	TRBV6-5	ASSSGTANEKLF
9	TRBV29-1	SVGAGTSEY
13	TRBV28	ASSFGGASDTEAF
14	TRBV2	ASRALAGVVYNEQF
13	TRBV4-2	ASSQVRTGAYEQY
13	TRBV5-4	ASSTDQGVYNEQF
11	TRBV9	ASSRTLGTEAF
12	TRBV5-1	ASSLSDRANGYT
13	TRBV11-2	ASRRPGRGRVEQY
13	TRBV7-2	ASSLGAGSNTEAF
12	TRBV5-6	ASSLVQGGYGYT
14	TRBV28	ASSLLGGTQKEKLF
12	TRBV5-6	ASSLRGIQETQY
13	TRBV5-1	ASSFTTGAGNTIY
14	TRBV4-3	ASSQEAGRGYNEQF
12	TRBV30	AWGDRVWSGELF
13	TRBV30	AWRAPSGVRDTQY
10	TRBV6-1	ASSDLGRGYT
11	TRBV19	ASSPTQGHEQY
11	TRBV29-1	SVGGRASYEQY
12	TRBV7-2	ASSLNPGYNEQF
13	TRBV11-1	ASSRQGGSYNEQF
11	TRBV19	ASRDRVNTEAF
12	TRBV7-6	ASSLPGPGQPQH
12	TRBV5-1	ASSLETSGRDWS
12	TRBV9	ASSVAGVRDTQY
12	TRBV9	ASSPRTDSYEQY
11	TRBV2	ATFGTPEYEQY
16	TRBV6-4	ASSSHLAGGPMADTQY
14	TRBV4-2	ASSQDISWAGETQY
14	TRBV7-9	ASSLAGQTQGTPLH
12	TRBV10-3	ATMASGRTYEQY
11	TRBV5-6	ASSPGTVYGYT
9	TRBV7-9	ASSLGNTIY
12	TRBV12-5	ASGLTRRGTEAF